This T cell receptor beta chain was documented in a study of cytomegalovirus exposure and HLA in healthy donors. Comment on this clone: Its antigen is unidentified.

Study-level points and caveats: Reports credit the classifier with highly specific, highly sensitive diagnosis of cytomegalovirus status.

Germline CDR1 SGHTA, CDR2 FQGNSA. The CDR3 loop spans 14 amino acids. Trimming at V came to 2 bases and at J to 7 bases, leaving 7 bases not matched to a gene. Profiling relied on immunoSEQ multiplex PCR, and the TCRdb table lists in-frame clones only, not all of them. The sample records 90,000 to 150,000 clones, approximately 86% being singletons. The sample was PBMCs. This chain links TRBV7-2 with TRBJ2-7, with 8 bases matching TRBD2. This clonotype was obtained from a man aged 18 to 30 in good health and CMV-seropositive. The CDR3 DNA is TGTGCCAGCAGCTTACGGGAGGGTTCTGTGGAGCAGTACTTC. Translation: CASSLREGSVEQYF.